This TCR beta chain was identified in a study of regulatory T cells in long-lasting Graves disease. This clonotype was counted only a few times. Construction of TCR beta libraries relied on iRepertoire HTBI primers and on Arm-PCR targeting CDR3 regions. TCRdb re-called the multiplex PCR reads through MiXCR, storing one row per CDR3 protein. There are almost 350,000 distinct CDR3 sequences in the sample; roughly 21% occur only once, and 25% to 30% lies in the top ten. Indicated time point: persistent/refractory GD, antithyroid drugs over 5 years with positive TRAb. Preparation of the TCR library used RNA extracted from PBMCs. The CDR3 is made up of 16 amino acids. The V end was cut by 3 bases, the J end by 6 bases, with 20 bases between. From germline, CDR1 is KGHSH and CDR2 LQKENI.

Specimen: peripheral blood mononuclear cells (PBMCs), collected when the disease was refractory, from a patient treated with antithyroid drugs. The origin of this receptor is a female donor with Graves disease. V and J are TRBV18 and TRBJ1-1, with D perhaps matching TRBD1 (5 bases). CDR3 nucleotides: TGTGCCAGCTCACCGGTGGGGACTACTTCCTATTCTGAAGCTTTCTTT. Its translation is CASSPVGTTSYSEAFF.